A selection of T cell receptor beta chains follows, all from one sample in a study of blood T cell repertoires in COVID-19. Generated by immunoSEQ multiplex PCR, the TCRdb table keeps only in-frame clones and is missing some. The sample lists around 250,000 clones, roughly 85% occurring once. Sequencing was carried out using PBMCs or T cells enriched from blood (not recorded which). The origin of the receptors is a woman in her forties or fifties with acute COVID-19. The CDR3 runs from the conserved cysteine through the conserved F or W. Only some rows state a clone size, as once, few, many or a class for expanded clones.

>TRBV5-1|NA|14|TRBJ1-1
CASSPDRLDTEAFF
>TRBV10-3|NA|14|TRBJ1-1
CAISESISGLEAFF
>TRBV30|once|16|TRBJ1-1
CAWTPDPTGWGTEAFF
>TRBV30|many|14|TRBJ2-4
CAWSVPPTGRIQYF
>TRBV12-3/TRBV12-4|NA|13|TRBJ1-1
CASSGQGHTEAFF
>TRBV9|once|15|TRBJ2-4
CASSLSGLAKNIQYF
>TRBV7-6|NA|14|TRBJ2-7
CASALMAGSGEQYF
>TRBV4-1|NA|14|TRBJ1-2
CASSQERGNYGYTF
>TRBV19|NA|17|TRBJ1-1
CASSIMRAGGRKTEAFF
>TRBV6-1|NA|14|TRBJ1-1
CASSEADRRTEAFF
>TRBV18|NA|15|TRBJ2-7
CASSPPDGSPYEQYF
>TRBV9|NA|17|TRBJ1-3
CASSVDLGGDSGNTIYF
>TRBV5-6|NA|15|TRBJ1-3
CASSLDRGLGNTIYF
>TRBV27|NA|13|TRBJ1-1
CASSAPWNTEAFF
>TRBV5-1|NA|14|TRBJ1-3
CASSLASSGNTIYF
>TRBV9|NA|12|TRBJ2-3
CASSVGELPEYF